This T cell receptor (beta chain) emerged from a study of blood T cell repertoires in COVID-19. For the study at large: PBMCs, B-cell-depleted T cells, or T cells provided the cDNA or gDNA that made up the material.

Sequencing was performed with immunoSEQ multiplex PCR; in TCRdb, only in-frame clones are kept and a portion is missing. The profile shows about 220,000 clones, 82% of them singletons. The CDR3 consists of 13 residues. Germline V gives CDR1 KGHDR, CDR2 SFDVKD. Trimming left V 1 base short and J 6 bases short, with 7 bases between. This clonotype originated in an elderly woman with acute or convalescent COVID-19. The sequenced material came from peripheral blood. The chain links TRBV24-1 to TRBJ2-3; unclear D gene. This CDR3 reads CATSDFGVDTQYF. CDR3 sequence (DNA): TGTGCCACCAGTGATTTTGGAGTGGATACGCAGTATTTT.